This T cell receptor (beta chain) comes out of a study of blood T cell repertoires in COVID-19. Assay: immunoSEQ multiplex PCR; the TCRdb copy retains only in-frame clones and omits some. The table lists approximately 140,000 clones, about 70% of them singletons. The sequenced sample was peripheral blood. The origin of this receptor is a man aged 80 or over with acute or convalescent COVID-19.

CDR3 DNA: TGTGCCAGCAGCTGGGACAGGGGTAACACTGAAGCTTTCTTT. Amino acids: CASSWDRGNTEAFF. V and J are TRBV5-4 and TRBJ1-1, with TRBD1 matching 10 bases. Germline loops: CDR1 SGHNT, CDR2 YYREEE (reference sequence). The J segment lost 2 bases and the V segment lost 3 bases, leaving 1 base of the junction unmatched. The CDR3 has 14 residues.